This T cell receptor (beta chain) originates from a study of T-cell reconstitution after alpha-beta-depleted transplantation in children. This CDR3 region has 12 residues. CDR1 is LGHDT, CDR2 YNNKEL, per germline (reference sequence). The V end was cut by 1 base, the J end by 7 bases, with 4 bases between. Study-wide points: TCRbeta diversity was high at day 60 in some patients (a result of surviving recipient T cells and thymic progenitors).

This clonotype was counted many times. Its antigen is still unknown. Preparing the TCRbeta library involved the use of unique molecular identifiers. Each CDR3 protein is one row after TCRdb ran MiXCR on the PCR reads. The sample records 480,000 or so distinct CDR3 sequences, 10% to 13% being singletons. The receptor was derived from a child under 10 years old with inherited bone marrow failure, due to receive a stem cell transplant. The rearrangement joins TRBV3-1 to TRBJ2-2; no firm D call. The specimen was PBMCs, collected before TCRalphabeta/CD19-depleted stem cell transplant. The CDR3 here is CASSQGGGELFF. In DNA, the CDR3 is TGTGCCAGCAGCCAAGGGGGCGGGGAGCTGTTTTTT. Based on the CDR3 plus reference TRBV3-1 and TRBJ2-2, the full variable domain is DTAVSQTPKYLVTQMGNDKSIKCEQNLGHDTMYWYKQDSKKFLKIMFSYNNKELIINETVPNRFSPKSPDKAHLNLHINSLELGDSAVYFCASSQGGGELFFGEGSRLTVL.